These T cell receptor beta chains were read from a single sample in a study of T cell responses to AZD1222 COVID-19 vaccine. The method was immunoSEQ multiplex PCR; TCRdb's version includes in-frame clones alone and lacks a portion of them. Among 150,000 or so clones listed, roughly nine tenths were seen once. This specimen was peripheral blood, taken on day 0 of AZD1222 vaccination. The origin of the receptors is an adult in good health. The CDR3 runs from the conserved cysteine through the conserved F or W. A D gene is named only where the DNA matches it firmly. Where a row states a size, it is once, few, many or the class of an expanded clone; other rows omit it.

v_call,d_call,j_call,clone_size,cdr3_nt,cdr3_aa
TRBV9,NA,TRBJ1-3,once,TGTGCCAGCAGCCAAACCCCCAGGGGTGGAAACACCATATATTTT,CASSQTPRGGNTIYF
TRBV27,TRBD1,TRBJ1-5,NA,TGTGCCAGCAGTTTATCCAGGGGGGATCAGCCCCAGCATTTT,CASSLSRGDQPQHF
TRBV3-1/TRBV3-2,NA,TRBJ1-1,NA,TGTGCCAGCAGCCAAGGGACAGCTGAAGCTTTCTTT,CASSQGTAEAFF
TRBV4-3,TRBD2,TRBJ2-3,once,TGCGCCAGCAGCCAAGATCGGGCCCGGGGGGAATATACGCAGTATTTT,CASSQDRARGEYTQYF
TRBV10-3,TRBD2,TRBJ2-1,NA,TGTGCCATCAGTCTTGGACTAGCGGGAGAAGTGAATGAGCAGTTCTTC,CAISLGLAGEVNEQFF
TRBV2,TRBD1,TRBJ2-4,NA,TGTGCCAGCAGTGGACAGGGGGCCGGCATTCAGTACTTC,CASSGQGAGIQYF
TRBV2,NA,TRBJ2-3,NA,TGTGCCAGCAGCCGCGACGGATATAGCACAGATACGCAGTATTTT,CASSRDGYSTDTQYF
TRBV7-8,NA,TRBJ2-2,NA,TGTGCCAGCAGCCCCCGTCTCGGGGAGCTGTTTTTT,CASSPRLGELFF
TRBV19,TRBD1,TRBJ1-2,few,TGTGCCAGTAGTAACAGGGGATTCGGTGGCTACACCTTC,CASSNRGFGGYTF
TRBV15,TRBD1,TRBJ1-2,once,TGTGCCACCAGCAGAACGATCGGACAGGGGGAAGCCTATGGCTACACCTTC,CATSRTIGQGEAYGYTF
TRBV5-4,NA,TRBJ2-5,NA,TGTGCCAGCAGCTTCGGGCGGGATCAAGAGACCCAGTACTTC,CASSFGRDQETQYF
TRBV27,TRBD1,TRBJ2-4,NA,TGTGCCAGCAGTTGGGACAGGGGGACCCTAGCCAAAAACATTCAGTACTTC,CASSWDRGTLAKNIQYF
TRBV7-2,NA,TRBJ2-6,NA,TGTGCCAGCAGCCTATCGGGGGTAGGGGCCAACGTCCTGACTTTC,CASSLSGVGANVLTF
TRBV3-1/TRBV3-2,NA,TRBJ2-3,NA,TGTGCCAGCAGCCAGATCGGTTGCTGGGACTCAAGTTCTAGCACAGATACGCAGTATTTT,CASSQIGCWDSSSSTDTQYF
TRBV4-2,NA,TRBJ2-7,NA,TGTGCCAGCAGCCACAGACAGGAGGGCTACGAGCAGTACTTC,CASSHRQEGYEQYF
TRBV3-1/TRBV3-2,TRBD2,TRBJ2-1,NA,TGTGCCAGCAGCCCTCCTCTGTTTGGCGGGAGCCTCTACAATGAGCAGTTCTTC,CASSPPLFGGSLYNEQFF
TRBV5-5,TRBD1,TRBJ2-7,NA,TGTGCCAGCAGCTTCGGACAGGCCCTGGCCGTCGAGCAGTACTTC,CASSFGQALAVEQYF
TRBV2,NA,TRBJ2-1,NA,TGTGCCAGCAGTGAATACGGCGTAGGTGGCAATGAGCAGTTCTTC,CASSEYGVGGNEQFF
TRBV5-4,TRBD1,TRBJ1-1,few,TGTGCCAGCAGCATAGGGACAGGGGGCCGGAACACTGAAGCTTTCTTT,CASSIGTGGRNTEAFF
TRBV5-1,TRBD1,TRBJ1-2,NA,TGCGCCAGCAGCTCCGGACAGGGGTCCGGCTACACCTTC,CASSSGQGSGYTF
TRBV28,NA,TRBJ2-7,once,TGTGCCAGCAGTCCCCCAGGGTACGAGCAGTACTTC,CASSPPGYEQYF
TRBV28,NA,TRBJ2-5,NA,TGTGCCAGCAGTTCCGCGGGACTGCAAGAGACCCAGTACTTC,CASSSAGLQETQYF
TRBV6-5,NA,TRBJ1-1,NA,TGTGCCAGCAGTCCCCCGGGGCTCATGAACACTGAAGCTTTCTTT,CASSPPGLMNTEAFF
TRBV7-9,NA,TRBJ1-1,NA,TGTGCCAGCAGCTTAAAAACAGTGTCGACTGAAGCTTTCTTT,CASSLKTVSTEAFF
TRBV6-5,NA,TRBJ2-1,NA,TGTGCCAGCAGTTACTCGAGCTCCTACAATGAGCAGTTCTTC,CASSYSSSYNEQFF
TRBV2,NA,TRBJ2-7,NA,TGTGCCAGCAGTGAAGGTAGCGCACAAAGCTCCTACGAGCAGTACTTC,CASSEGSAQSSYEQYF
TRBV4-2,NA,TRBJ2-7,NA,TGTGCCAGCAGCAAAATCGGGGGCGCCCAGCCCTACGAGCAGTACTTC,CASSKIGGAQPYEQYF
TRBV7-3,TRBD2,TRBJ2-3,NA,TGTGCCAGCAGCTTAGTCAGCGGGACCACCGATACGCAGTATTTT,CASSLVSGTTDTQYF
TRBV18,NA,TRBJ1-3,NA,TGTGCCAGCTCACCCAACCCTAACAGGGAGGTCGGAAACACCATATATTTT,CASSPNPNREVGNTIYF
TRBV7-2,NA,TRBJ1-2,NA,TGTGCCAGCAGCTTAGTCCCAGGGGTCTATGGCTACACCTTC,CASSLVPGVYGYTF
TRBV2,NA,TRBJ2-1,few,TGTGCCAGCAGTCCCTACGGGATAAGGAATGAGCAGTTCTTC,CASSPYGIRNEQFF
TRBV28,NA,TRBJ2-1,NA,TGTGCCAGCAGTTTAGGCGGGATCACCTACAATGAGCAGTTCTTC,CASSLGGITYNEQFF
TRBV19,NA,TRBJ1-2,once,TGTGCCAGTAGTATATACAACTATGGCTACACCTTC,CASSIYNYGYTF
TRBV28,NA,TRBJ1-5,NA,TGTGCCAGCAGTTTCCCTTACTATCAGCCCCAGCATTTT,CASSFPYYQPQHF
TRBV24-1,TRBD2,TRBJ2-3,NA,TGTGCCACCAGTGATCCCAGATGGGGCGGGAGGCTTGACACAGATACGCAGTATTTT,CATSDPRWGGRLDTDTQYF
TRBV10-3,NA,TRBJ2-1,NA,TGTGCCATCAGTGAGTCAGGCGGGGTCACCTACAATGAGCAGTTCTTC,CAISESGGVTYNEQFF
TRBV19,NA,TRBJ2-4,NA,TGTGCCAGTACCACCACGGCTAGGGACATTCAGTACTTC,CASTTTARDIQYF
TRBV7-2,NA,TRBJ1-1,NA,TGTGCCAGCAGCTTCTATTCCTCGGGTGGCGGCACTGAAGCTTTCTTT,CASSFYSSGGGTEAFF
TRBV15,NA,TRBJ2-7,NA,TGTGCCACCAGCAGAGTCCGCGGAGGATACGAGCAGTACTTC,CATSRVRGGYEQYF
TRBV2,NA,TRBJ1-6,NA,TGTGCCAGCAGTACAGTCTCTGATTCACCCCTCCACTTT,CASSTVSDSPLHF
TRBV20-1,TRBD1,TRBJ1-2,once,TGCAGTGCTAGTGCAGGGGGGTGGTATGGCTACACCTTC,CSASAGGWYGYTF
TRBV4-1,NA,TRBJ1-4,NA,TGCGCCAGCAGCCAACCCGGGGACGGTAATGAAAAACTGTTTTTT,CASSQPGDGNEKLFF
TRBV20-1,NA,TRBJ1-1,NA,TGCAGTGCTAGTTTACTTGTACGGACTGAAGCTTTCTTT,CSASLLVRTEAFF
TRBV5-1,NA,TRBJ1-1,NA,TGCGCCAGCAGGGCATTGGGAGGGAACACTGAAGCTTTCTTT,CASRALGGNTEAFF
TRBV28,TRBD1,TRBJ2-6,once,TGTGCCAGCAGCCGACGACAGGGGACCCTCTCTGGGGCCAACGTCCTGACTTTC,CASSRRQGTLSGANVLTF
TRBV30,NA,TRBJ1-6,NA,TGTGCCTGGAGTGAGAGGCCCGATTCACCCCTCCACTTT,CAWSERPDSPLHF
TRBV23-1,NA,TRBJ1-5,NA,TGCGCCAGCAGGCTCTCAGAAGACAGTCCTTGTCAGCCCCAGCATTTT,CASRLSEDSPCQPQHF
TRBV7-2,TRBD2,TRBJ2-7,NA,TGTGCCAGCAGCTCAGCCTTAGGACTAGCGGGAGATTACGAGCAGTACTTC,CASSSALGLAGDYEQYF
TRBV6-5,TRBD2,TRBJ2-3,NA,TGTGCCAGCAGTTACAGTCCGGGACTAGCGTTAGATACGCAGTATTTT,CASSYSPGLALDTQYF